This entry describes one TCR beta chain. Its cognate antigen is unknown. CDR3 length: 14 amino acids. J gave up 0 bases and V 7 bases, and 3 bases lay outside the gene matches. Germline lookup yields CDR1 MDHEN and CDR2 SYDVKM. The assay was immunoSEQ multiplex PCR, and TCRdb's table has in-frame clones only and misses some. The table has about 160,000 clones, 85% to 90% seen once. This record belongs to a study of T cell responses to AZD1222 COVID-19 vaccine. Study findings and constraints: Donors were chiefly white British, with a greater number of females, and clonal diversity was perhaps underestimated. Baseline seropositives among AZD1222 recipients totaled only 5 or 6. Close to half of all spike-specific TCRs reportedly target regions of the variants that are unmutated. None of the repertoires were sampled until the peak T cell response had passed.

The V call is TRBV28, the J call TRBJ2-3; 8 bases align to TRBD2. The receptor's source is an adult in good health. The sequencing used peripheral blood, collected on day 0 of AZD1222 vaccination. Written as DNA, the CDR3 is TGTGCCAGCAATAGCGGGACTAGCACAGATACGCAGTATTTT. Protein: CASNSGTSTDTQYF.